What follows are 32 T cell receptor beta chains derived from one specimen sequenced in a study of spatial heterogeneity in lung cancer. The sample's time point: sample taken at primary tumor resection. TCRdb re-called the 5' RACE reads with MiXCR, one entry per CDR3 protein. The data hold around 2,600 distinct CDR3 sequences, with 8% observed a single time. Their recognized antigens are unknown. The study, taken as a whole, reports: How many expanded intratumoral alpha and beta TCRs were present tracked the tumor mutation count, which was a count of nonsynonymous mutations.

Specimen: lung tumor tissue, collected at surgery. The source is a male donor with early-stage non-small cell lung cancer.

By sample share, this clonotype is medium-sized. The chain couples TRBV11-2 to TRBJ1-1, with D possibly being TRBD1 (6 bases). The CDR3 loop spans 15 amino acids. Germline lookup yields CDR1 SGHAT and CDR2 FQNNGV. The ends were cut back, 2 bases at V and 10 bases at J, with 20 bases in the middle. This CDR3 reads CASSLSPGHTVGAFF. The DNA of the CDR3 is TGTGCCAGCAGCTTATCACCGGGACATACCGTAGGAGCTTTCTTT. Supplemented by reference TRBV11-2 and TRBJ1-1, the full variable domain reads EAGVAQSPRYKIIEKRQSVAFWCNPISGHATLYWYQQILGQGPKLLIQFQNNGVVDDSQLPKDRFSAERLKGVDSTLKIQPAKLEDSAVYLCASSLSPGHTVGAFFGQGTRLTVV.

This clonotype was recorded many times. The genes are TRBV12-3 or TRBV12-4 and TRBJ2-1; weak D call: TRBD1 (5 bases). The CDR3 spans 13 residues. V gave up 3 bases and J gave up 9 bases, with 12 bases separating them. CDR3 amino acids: CASSLAGFGEQFF. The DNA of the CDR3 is TGTGCCAGCAGTTTGGCAGGGTTCGGTGAGCAGTTCTTC.

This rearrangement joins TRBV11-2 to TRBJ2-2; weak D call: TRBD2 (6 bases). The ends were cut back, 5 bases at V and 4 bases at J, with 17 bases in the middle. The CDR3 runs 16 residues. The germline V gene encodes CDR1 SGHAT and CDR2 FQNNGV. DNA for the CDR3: TGTGCCAGCAGCCCCCGACAAGGGGACTCCACCGGGGAGCTGTTTTTT. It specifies CASSPRQGDSTGELFF.

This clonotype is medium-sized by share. The CDR3 sequence: CASSSGQDYGYTF. The CDR3 DNA reads TGTGCCAGCAGTTCGGGACAAGACTATGGCTACACCTTC. This sequence joins TRBV28 and TRBJ1-2, with D possibly matching TRBD1 (6 bases). Germline loops: CDR1 MDHEN, CDR2 SYDVKM. Trimming pared 4 bases from V and 3 bases from J, leaving 9 bases between. CDR3 length: 13 amino acids.

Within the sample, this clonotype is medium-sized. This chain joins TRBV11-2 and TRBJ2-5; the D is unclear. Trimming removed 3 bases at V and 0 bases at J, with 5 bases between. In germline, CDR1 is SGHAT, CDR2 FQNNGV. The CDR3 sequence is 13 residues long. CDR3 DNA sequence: TGTGCCAGCAGCTTCCTGTACCAAGAGACCCAGTACTTC. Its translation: CASSFLYQETQYF. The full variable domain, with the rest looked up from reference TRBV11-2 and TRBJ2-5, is EAGVAQSPRYKIIEKRQSVAFWCNPISGHATLYWYQQILGQGPKLLIQFQNNGVVDDSQLPKDRFSAERLKGVDSTLKIQPAKLEDSAVYLCASSFLYQETQYFGPGTRLLVL.

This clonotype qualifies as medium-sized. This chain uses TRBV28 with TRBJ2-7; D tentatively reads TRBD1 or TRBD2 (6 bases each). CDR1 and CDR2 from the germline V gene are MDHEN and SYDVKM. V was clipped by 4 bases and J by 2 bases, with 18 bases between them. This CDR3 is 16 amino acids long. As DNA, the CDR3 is TGTGCCAGCAGTTCTCCGGGGGCCCTATCCCCCTACGAGCAGTACTTC. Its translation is CASSSPGALSPYEQYF.

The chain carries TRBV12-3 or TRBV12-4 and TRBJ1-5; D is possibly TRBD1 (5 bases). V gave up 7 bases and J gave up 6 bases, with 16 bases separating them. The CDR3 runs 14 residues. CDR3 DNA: TGTGCCAGCACCATGGACCAGGGTATTCAGCCCCAGCATTTT. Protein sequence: CASTMDQGIQPQHF.

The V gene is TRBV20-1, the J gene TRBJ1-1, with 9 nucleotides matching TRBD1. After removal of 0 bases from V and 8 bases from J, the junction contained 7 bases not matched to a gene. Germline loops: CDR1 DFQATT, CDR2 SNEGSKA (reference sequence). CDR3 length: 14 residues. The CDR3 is CSARDPGQGLEAFF. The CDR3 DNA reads TGCAGTGCTAGAGATCCGGGACAGGGATTAGAAGCTTTCTTT.

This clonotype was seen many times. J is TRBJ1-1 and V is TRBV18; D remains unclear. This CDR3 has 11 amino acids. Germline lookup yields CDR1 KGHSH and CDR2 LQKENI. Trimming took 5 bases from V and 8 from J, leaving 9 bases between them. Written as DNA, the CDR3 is TGTGCCAGCTCAGCCATCGGCGAAGCTTTCTTT. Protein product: CASSAIGEAFF.

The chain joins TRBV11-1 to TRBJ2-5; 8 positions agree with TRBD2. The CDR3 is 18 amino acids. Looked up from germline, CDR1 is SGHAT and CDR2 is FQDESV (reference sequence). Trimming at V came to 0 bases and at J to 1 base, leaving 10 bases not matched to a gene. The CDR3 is CASSLAASGGPFQETQYF. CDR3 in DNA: TGTGCCAGCAGCTTAGCGGCCAGCGGGGGTCCCTTCCAAGAGACCCAGTACTTC.

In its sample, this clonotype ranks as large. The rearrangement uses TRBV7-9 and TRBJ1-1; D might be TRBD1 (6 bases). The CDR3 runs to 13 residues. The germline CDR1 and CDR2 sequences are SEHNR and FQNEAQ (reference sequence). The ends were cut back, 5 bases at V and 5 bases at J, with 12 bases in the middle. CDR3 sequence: CASSEGGRTEAFF. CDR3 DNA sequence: TGTGCCAGCAGCGAAGGGGGAAGGACTGAAGCTTTCTTT.

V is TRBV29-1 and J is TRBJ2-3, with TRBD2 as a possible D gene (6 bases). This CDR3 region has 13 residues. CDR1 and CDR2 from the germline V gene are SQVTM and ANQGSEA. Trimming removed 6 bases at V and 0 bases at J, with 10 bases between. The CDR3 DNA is TGCAGCGTCATTAGCGGTAGCACAGATACGCAGTATTTT. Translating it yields CSVISGSTDTQYF.

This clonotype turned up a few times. CDR3 DNA: TGTGCCAGCAGAGCCTCGGACAGGGCGGGCGGGGAGCTGTTTTTT. Amino acids: CASRASDRAGGELFF. The genes are TRBV12-3 or TRBV12-4 and TRBJ2-2; 8 nucleotides match TRBD1. The ends lost 6 bases at V and 7 bases at J; junction bases unmatched: 10. This CDR3 is built from 15 residues.

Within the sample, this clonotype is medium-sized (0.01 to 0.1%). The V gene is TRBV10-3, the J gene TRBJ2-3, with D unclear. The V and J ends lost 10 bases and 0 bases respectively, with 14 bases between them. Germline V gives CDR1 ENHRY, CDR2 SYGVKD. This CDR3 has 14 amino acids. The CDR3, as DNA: TGTGCCACGGGTGACTTACCTAGCACAGATACGCAGTATTTT. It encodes CATGDLPSTDTQYF.

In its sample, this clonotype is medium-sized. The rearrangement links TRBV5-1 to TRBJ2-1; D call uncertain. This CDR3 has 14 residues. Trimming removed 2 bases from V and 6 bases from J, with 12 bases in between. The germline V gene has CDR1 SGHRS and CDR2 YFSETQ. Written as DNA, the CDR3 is TGCGCCAGCAGCTTTTGGACCTATGCCAATGAGCAGTTCTTC. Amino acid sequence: CASSFWTYANEQFF.

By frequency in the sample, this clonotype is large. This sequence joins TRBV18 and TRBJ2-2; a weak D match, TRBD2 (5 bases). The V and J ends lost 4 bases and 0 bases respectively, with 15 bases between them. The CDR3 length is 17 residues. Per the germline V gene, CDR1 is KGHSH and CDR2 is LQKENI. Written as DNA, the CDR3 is TGTGCCAGCTCACGGGCACCTCCGGGGACGAACACCGGGGAGCTGTTTTTT. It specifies CASSRAPPGTNTGELFF.

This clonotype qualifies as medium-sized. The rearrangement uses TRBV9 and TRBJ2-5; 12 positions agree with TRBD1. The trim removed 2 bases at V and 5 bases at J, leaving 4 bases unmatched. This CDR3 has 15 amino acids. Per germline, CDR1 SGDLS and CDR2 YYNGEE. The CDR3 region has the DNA TGTGCCAGCAGCGTCGGGACAGGGGGCGTGGAGACCCAGTACTTC. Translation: CASSVGTGGVETQYF.

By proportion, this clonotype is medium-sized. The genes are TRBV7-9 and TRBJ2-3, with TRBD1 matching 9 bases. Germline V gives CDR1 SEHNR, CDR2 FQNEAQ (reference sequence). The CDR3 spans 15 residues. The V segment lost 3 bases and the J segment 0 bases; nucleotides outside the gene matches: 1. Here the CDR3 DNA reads TGTGCCAGCAGCTTCGACAGGGGGAGCACAGATACGCAGTATTTT. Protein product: CASSFDRGSTDTQYF.

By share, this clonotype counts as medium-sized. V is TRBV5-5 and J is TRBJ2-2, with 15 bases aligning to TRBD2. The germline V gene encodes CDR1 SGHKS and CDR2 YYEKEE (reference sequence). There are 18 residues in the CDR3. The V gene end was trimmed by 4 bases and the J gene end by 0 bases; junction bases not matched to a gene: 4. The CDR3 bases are TGTGCCAGCAGCCTGGGACTAGCGGGGGGACCGAACACCGGGGAGCTGTTTTTT. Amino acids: CASSLGLAGGPNTGELFF.

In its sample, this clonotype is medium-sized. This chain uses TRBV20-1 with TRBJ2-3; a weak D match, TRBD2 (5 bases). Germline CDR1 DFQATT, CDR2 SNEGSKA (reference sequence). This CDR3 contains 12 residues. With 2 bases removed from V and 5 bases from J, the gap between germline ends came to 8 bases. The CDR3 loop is CSARSGLDTQYF. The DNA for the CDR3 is TGCAGTGCTAGATCAGGACTAGATACGCAGTATTTT.

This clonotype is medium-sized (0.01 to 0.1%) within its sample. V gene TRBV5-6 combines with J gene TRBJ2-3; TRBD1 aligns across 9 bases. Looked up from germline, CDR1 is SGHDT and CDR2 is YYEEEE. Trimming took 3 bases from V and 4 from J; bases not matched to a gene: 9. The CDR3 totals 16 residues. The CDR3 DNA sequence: TGTGCCAGCAGCTCCATGGGGGGACAGGGACCAGATACGCAGTATTTT. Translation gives CASSSMGGQGPDTQYF.

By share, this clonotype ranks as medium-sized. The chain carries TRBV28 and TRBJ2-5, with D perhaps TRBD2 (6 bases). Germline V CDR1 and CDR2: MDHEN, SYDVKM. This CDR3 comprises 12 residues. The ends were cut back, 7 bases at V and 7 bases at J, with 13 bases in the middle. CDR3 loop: CASKQPGGTQYF. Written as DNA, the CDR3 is TGTGCCAGCAAGCAGCCCGGGGGGACCCAGTACTTC.

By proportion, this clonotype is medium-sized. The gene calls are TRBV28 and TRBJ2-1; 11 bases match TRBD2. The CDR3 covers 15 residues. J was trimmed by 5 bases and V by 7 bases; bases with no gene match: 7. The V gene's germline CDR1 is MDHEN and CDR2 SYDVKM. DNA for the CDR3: TGTGCCAGCACCTTTAGCGGGAGGGCCAACAATGAGCAGTTCTTC. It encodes CASTFSGRANNEQFF. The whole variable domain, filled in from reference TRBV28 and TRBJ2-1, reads DVKVTQSSRYLVKRTGEKVFLECVQDMDHENMFWYRQDPGLGLRLIYFSYDVKMKEKGDIPEGYSVSREKKERFSLILESASTNQTSMYLCASTFSGRANNEQFFGPGTRLTVL.

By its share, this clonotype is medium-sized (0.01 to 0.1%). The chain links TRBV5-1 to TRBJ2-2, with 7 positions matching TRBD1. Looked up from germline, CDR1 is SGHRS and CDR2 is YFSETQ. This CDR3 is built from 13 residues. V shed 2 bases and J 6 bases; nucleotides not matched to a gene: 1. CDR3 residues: CASSLQGSGELFF. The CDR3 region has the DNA TGCGCCAGCAGCTTACAGGGGTCCGGGGAGCTGTTTTTT.

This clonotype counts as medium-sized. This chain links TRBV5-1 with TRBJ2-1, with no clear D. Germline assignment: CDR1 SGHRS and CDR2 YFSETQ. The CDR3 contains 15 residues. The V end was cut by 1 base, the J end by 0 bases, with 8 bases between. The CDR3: CASSLIRGSYNEQFF. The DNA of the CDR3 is TGCGCCAGCAGCTTGATTAGAGGCTCCTACAATGAGCAGTTCTTC.

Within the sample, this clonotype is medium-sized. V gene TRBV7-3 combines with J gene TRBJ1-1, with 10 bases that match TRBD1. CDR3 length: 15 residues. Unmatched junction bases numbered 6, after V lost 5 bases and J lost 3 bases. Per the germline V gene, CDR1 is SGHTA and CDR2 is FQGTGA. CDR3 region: CASSLLGQGDTEAFF. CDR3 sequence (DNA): TGTGCCAGCAGCCTTTTAGGACAGGGGGACACTGAAGCTTTCTTT. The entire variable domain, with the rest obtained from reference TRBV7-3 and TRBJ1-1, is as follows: GAGVSQTPSNKVTEKGKYVELRCDPISGHTALYWYRQSLGQGPEFLIYFQGTGAADDSGLPNDRFFAVRPEGSVSTLKIQRTERGDSAVYLCASSLLGQGDTEAFFGQGTRLTVV.

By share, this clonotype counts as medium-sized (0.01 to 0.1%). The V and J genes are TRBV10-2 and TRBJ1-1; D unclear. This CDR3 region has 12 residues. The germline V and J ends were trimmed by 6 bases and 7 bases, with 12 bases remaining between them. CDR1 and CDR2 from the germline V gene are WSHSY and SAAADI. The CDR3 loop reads CASSHAGYEAFF. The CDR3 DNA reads TGCGCCAGCAGCCACGCCGGCTATGAAGCTTTCTTT.

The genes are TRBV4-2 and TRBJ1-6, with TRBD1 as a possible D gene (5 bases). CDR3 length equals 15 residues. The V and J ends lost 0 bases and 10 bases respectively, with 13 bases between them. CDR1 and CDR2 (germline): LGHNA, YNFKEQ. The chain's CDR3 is CASSQDPGVSSPLHF. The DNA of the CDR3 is TGTGCCAGCAGCCAAGATCCGGGGGTTAGCTCACCCCTCCACTTT.

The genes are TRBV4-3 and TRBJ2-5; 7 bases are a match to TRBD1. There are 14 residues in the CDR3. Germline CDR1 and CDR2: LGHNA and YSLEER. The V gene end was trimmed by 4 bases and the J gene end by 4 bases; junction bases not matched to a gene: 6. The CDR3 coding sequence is TGCGCCAGCAGCCCCCAGGACAGGCCAGAGACCCAGTACTTC. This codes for CASSPQDRPETQYF.

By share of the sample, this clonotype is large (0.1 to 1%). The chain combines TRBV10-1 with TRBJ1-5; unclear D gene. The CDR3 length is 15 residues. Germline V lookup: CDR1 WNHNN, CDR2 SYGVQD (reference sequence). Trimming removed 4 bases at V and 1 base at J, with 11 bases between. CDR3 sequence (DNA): TGCGCCAGCAGTGTTGGTGCAGAAAGCAATCAGCCCCAGCATTTT. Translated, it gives CASSVGAESNQPQHF.

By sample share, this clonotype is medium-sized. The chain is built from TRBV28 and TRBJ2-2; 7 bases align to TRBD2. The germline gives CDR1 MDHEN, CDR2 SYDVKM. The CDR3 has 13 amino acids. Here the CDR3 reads CAAGLPDWGELFF. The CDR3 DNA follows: TGTGCAGCGGGGCTACCCGACTGGGGGGAGCTGTTTTTT. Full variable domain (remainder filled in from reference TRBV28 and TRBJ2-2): DVKVTQSSRYLVKRTGEKVFLECVQDMDHENMFWYRQDPGLGLRLIYFSYDVKMKEKGDIPEGYSVSREKKERFSLILESASTNQTSMYLCAAGLPDWGELFFGEGSRLTVL.

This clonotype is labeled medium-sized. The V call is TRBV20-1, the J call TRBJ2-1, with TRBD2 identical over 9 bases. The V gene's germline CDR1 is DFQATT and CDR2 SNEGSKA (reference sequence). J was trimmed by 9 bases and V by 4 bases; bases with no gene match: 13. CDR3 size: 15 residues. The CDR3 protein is CSANRMASGNGEQFF. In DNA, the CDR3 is TGCAGTGCTAATCGTATGGCTAGCGGGAACGGTGAGCAGTTCTTC.